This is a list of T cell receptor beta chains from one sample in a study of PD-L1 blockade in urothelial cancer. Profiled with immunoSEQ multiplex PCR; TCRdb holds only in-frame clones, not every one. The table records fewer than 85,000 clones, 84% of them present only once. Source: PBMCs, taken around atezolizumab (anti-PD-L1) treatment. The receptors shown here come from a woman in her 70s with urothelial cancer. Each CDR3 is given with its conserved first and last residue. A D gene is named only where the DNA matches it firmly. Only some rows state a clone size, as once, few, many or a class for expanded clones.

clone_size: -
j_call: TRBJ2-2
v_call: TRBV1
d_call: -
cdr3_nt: TGCACCAGCAGCCAAGGATGTCCGTCGGTAATAGCGAACACCGGGGAGCTGTTTTTT
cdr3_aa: CTSSQGCPSVIANTGELFF

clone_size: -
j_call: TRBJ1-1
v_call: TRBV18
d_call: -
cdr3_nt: TGTGCCAGCTCACCACCTAGCATAAGGGGGACTGAAGCTTTCTTT
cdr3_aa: CASSPPSIRGTEAFF

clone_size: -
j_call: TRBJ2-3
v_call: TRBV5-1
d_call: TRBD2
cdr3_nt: TGCGCCAGCAGCCCGGGGCGGGGGGCGAACACAGATACGCAGTATTTT
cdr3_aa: CASSPGRGANTDTQYF

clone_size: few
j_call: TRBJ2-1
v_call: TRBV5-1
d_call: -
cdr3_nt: TGCGCCAGCAGCCGGGACAATCCTCTATACAATGAGCAGTTCTTC
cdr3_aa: CASSRDNPLYNEQFF

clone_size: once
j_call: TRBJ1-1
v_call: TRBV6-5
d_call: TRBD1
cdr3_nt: TGTGCCAGCAGTTACAGGGACAGGATCACTGAAGCTTTCTTT
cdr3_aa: CASSYRDRITEAFF

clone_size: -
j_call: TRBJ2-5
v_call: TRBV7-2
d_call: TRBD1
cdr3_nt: TGTGCCAGCAGCCAAGGACAGGGTATAGAGACCCAGTACTTC
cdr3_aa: CASSQGQGIETQYF

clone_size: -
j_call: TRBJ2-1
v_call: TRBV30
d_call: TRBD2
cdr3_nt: TGTGCCTGGAGGAACCCTAGCGGACCTTACAATGAGCAGTTCTTC
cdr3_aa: CAWRNPSGPYNEQFF

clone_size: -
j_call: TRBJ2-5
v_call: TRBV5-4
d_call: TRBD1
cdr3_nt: TGTGCCAGCAGCGGACCGGGACAGGGGCAAGAGACCCAGTACTTC
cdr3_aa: CASSGPGQGQETQYF

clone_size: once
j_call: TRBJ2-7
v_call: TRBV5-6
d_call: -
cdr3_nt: TGTGCCAGCAGCTTGTGGCGAGACAGGTCCTACGAGCAGTACTTC
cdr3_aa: CASSLWRDRSYEQYF

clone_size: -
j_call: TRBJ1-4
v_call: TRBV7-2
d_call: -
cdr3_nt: TGTGCCAGCAGCTTTACGGGAGAAGAGGAAAAACTGTTTTTT
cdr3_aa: CASSFTGEEEKLFF

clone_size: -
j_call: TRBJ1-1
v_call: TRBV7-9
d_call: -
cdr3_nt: TGTGCCAGCAGCCTACGGGACTTGGGAACTTTCTTT
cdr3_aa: CASSLRDLGTFF